This T cell receptor (beta chain) was documented in a study of graft-versus-host responses after intestinal transplantation. Between the trimmed V and J ends, which lost 0 bases and 9 bases, there was a span of 5 bases. The CDR3 totals 12 residues. The germline gives CDR1 SEHNR, CDR2 FQNEAQ (reference sequence). Sequencing used immunoSEQ multiplex PCR; TCRdb keeps in-frame clones, though not all of them. Among about 38,000 clones listed, roughly four fifths were seen once. This TCR was sampled from a human patient who received an intestinal transplant, so some T cells may come from the graft donor. This specimen was PBMCs, taken about 1,000 days after transplant. The genes are TRBV7-9 and TRBJ2-2, with no clear D. The CDR3 sequence: CASSLAGRELFF. CDR3 sequence (DNA): TGTGCCAGCAGCTTAGCCGGGCGGGAGCTGTTTTTT.